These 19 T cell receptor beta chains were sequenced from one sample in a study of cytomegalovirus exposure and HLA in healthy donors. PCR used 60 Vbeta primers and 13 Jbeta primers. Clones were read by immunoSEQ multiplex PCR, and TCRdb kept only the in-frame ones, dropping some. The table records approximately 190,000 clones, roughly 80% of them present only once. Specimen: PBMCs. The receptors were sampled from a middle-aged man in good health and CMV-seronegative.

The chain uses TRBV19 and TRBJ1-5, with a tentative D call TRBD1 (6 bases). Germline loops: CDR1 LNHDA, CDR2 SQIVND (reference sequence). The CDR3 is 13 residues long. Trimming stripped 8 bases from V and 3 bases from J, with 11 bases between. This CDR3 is CASWGGLNQPQHF. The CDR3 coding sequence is TGTGCCAGTTGGGGGGGCCTCAATCAGCCCCAGCATTTT.

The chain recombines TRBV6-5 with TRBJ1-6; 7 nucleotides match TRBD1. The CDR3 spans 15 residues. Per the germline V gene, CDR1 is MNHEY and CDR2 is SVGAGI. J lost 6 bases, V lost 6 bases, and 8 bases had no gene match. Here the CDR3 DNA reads TGTGCCAGCAGGATAAGCAGGGGGACTAATTCACCCCTCCACTTT. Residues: CASRISRGTNSPLHF.

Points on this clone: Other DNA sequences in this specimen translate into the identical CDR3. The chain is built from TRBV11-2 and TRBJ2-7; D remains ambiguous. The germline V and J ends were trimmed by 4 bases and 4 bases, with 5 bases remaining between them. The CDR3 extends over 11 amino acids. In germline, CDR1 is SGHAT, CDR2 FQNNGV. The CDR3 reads CASSSSYEQYF. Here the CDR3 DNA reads TGTGCCAGCAGCTCGTCTTACGAGCAGTACTTC.

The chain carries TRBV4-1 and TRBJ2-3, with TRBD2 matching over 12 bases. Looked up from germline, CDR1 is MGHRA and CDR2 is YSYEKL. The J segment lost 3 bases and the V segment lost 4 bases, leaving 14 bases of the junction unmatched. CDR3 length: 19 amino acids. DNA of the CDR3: TGCGCCAGCAGCCTAAAGGCTAGCGGGGGGGTCGGGGGGACAGATACGCAGTATTTT. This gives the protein CASSLKASGGVGGTDTQYF.

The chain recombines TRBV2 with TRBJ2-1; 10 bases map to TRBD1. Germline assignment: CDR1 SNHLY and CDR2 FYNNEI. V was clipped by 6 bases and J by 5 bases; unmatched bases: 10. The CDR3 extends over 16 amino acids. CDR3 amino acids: CASSQRTGGNNNEQFF. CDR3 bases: TGTGCCAGCAGCCAACGGACAGGGGGAAATAACAATGAGCAGTTCTTC.

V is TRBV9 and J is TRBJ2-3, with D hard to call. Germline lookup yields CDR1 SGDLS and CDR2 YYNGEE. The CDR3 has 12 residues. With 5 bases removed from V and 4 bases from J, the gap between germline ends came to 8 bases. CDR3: CASSRYADTQYF. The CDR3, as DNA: TGTGCCAGCAGTCGTTATGCAGATACGCAGTATTTT.

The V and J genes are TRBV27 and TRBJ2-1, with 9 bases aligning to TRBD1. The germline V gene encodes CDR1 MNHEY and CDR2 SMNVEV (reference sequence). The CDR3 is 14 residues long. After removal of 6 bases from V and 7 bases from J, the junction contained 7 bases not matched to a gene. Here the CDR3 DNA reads TGTGCCAGCAGCCCCGGGACAGGGTTGAATGAGCAGTTCTTC. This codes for CASSPGTGLNEQFF.

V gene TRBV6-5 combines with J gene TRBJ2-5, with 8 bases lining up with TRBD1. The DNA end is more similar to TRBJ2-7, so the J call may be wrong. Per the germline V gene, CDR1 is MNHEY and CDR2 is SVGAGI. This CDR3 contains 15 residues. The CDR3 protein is CASSLNGQGSYEQYF. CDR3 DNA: TGTGCCAGCAGCCTAAACGGACAGGGTTCCTACGAGCAGTACTTC.

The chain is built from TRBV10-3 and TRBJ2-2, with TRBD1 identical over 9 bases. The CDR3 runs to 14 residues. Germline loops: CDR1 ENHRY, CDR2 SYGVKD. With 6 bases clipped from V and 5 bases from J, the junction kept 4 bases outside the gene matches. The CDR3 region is CAIRGTGSTGELFF. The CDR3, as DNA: TGTGCCATCAGGGGGACAGGGAGTACCGGGGAGCTGTTTTTT.

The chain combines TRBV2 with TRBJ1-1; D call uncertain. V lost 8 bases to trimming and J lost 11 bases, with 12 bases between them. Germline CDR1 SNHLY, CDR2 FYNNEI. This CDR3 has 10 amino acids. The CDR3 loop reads CASGGDRAFF. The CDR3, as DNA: TGTGCCAGCGGCGGGGATCGGGCTTTCTTT.

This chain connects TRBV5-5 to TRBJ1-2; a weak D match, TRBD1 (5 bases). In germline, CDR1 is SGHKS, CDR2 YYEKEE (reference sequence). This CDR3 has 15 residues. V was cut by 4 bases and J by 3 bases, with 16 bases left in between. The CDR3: CASSILGGGDYGYTF. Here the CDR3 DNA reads TGTGCCAGCAGCATTTTGGGGGGAGGGGACTATGGCTACACCTTC.

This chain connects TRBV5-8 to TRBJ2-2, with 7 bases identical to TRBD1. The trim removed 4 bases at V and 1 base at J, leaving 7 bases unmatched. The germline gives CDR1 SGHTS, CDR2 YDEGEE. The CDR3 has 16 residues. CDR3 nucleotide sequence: TGTGCCAGCAGCGCCCGGGACAGATTGAACACCGGGGAGCTGTTTTTT. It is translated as CASSARDRLNTGELFF. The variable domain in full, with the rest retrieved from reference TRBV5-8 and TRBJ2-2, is EAGVTQSPTHLIKTRGQQATLRCSPISGHTSVYWYQQALGLGLQFLLWYDEGEERNRGNFPPRFSGRQFPNYSSELNVNALELEDSALYLCASSARDRLNTGELFFGEGSRLTVL.

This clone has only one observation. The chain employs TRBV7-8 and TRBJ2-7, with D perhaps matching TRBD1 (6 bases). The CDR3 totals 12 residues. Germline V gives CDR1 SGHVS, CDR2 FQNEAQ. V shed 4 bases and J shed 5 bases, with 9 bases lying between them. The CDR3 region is CASSSGVHEQYF. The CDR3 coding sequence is TGTGCCAGCAGCTCAGGGGTCCACGAGCAGTACTTC.

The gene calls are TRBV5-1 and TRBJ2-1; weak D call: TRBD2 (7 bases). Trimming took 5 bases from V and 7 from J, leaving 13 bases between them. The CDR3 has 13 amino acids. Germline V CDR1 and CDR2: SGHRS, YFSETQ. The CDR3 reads CASRLGGQNEQFF. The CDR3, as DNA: TGCGCCAGCAGACTCGGGGGGCAGAATGAGCAGTTCTTC.

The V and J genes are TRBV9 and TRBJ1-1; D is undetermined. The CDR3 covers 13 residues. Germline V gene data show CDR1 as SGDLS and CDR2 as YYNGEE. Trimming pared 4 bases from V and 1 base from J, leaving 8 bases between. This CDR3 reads CASSIGGNTEAFF. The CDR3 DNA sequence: TGTGCCAGCAGCATCGGTGGGAACACTGAAGCTTTCTTT.

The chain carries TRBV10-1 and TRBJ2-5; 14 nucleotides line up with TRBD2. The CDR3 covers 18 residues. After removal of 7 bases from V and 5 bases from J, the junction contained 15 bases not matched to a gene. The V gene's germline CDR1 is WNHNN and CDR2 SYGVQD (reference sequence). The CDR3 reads CASIWTSGGPECWETQYF. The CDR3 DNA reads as TGCGCCAGCATCTGGACTAGCGGGGGGCCTGAATGTTGGGAGACCCAGTACTTC.

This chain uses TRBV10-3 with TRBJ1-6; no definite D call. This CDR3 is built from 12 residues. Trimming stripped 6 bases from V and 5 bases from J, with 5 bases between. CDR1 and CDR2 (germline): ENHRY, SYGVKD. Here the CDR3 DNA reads TGTGCCATCAGGCAGGATAATTCACCCCTCCACTTT. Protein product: CAIRQDNSPLHF.

This CDR3 reads CAISESSYTQYF. DNA for the CDR3: TGTGCCATCAGTGAGTCGAGCTACACGCAGTATTTT. The V and J genes are TRBV10-3 and TRBJ2-3, with no clear D. Germline V gene data show CDR1 as ENHRY and CDR2 as SYGVKD. CDR3 size: 12 residues. V lost 0 bases and J 9 bases, leaving 7 bases between the germline ends.

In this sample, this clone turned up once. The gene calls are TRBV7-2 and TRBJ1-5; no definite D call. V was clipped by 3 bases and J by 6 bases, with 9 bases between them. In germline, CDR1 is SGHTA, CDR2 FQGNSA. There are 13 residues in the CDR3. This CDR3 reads CASSFGGIQPQHF. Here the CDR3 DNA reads TGTGCCAGCAGCTTCGGAGGGATTCAGCCCCAGCATTTT.